These 29 T cell receptor beta chains were all obtained from the same sample, sequenced in a study of CD8+ T cells in alopecia areata. Following RNA extraction, reverse transcription yielded cDNA that acted as the sequencing template. Assay used: immunoSEQ multiplex PCR; TCRdb lists only in-frame clones, some missing. The table lists under 150,000 clones, less than 75% of them singletons. The sample consisted of CD8+ T cells sorted from blood. These receptor sequences come from a human donor in good health.

This clone was seen more than once but under ten times. The genes are TRBV12-5 and TRBJ1-1; D is ambiguous. Germline CDR1 and CDR2: LGHNT and FRNRAP. The V end was cut by 6 bases, the J end by 4 bases, with 12 bases between. CDR3 length equals 13 residues. The CDR3 loop is CASGMGWFTEAFF. DNA for the CDR3: TGTGCTAGTGGGATGGGGTGGTTCACTGAAGCTTTCTTT.

The gene calls are TRBV28 and TRBJ2-2, with D possibly being TRBD2 (6 bases). V lost 3 bases and J 0 bases, leaving 11 bases between the germline ends. The germline CDR1 and CDR2 sequences are MDHEN and SYDVKM. There are 16 residues in the CDR3. In DNA form, the CDR3 reads TGTGCCAGCAGTTTCGTAGCGGATACGAACACCGGGGAGCTGTTTTTT. It translates to CASSFVADTNTGELFF.

This chain joins TRBV4-1 and TRBJ2-5, with D hard to call. V lost 4 bases to trimming and J lost 5 bases, with 26 bases between them. CDR1 and CDR2 from the germline V gene are MGHRA and YSYEKL. CDR3 size: 18 residues. The CDR3: CASSLRNPGPDMGETQYF. CDR3 nucleotide sequence: TGCGCCAGCAGCCTCCGGAACCCGGGTCCAGACATGGGGGAGACCCAGTACTTC.

This chain uses TRBV28 with TRBJ2-7; 9 bases align to TRBD2. Trimming at V came to 4 bases and at J to 3 bases, leaving 10 bases not matched to a gene. The CDR3 extends over 16 amino acids. Per the germline V gene, CDR1 is MDHEN and CDR2 is SYDVKM. The CDR3 DNA sequence: TGTGCCAGCAGTTCGATGGCCGGGACTAGCATCTACGAGCAGTACTTC. This sequence encodes CASSSMAGTSIYEQYF.

V and J are TRBV28 and TRBJ2-7; 7 positions agree with TRBD2. The CDR3 extends over 23 amino acids. J lost 1 base, V lost 3 bases, and 30 bases had no gene match. CDR1 and CDR2 from the germline V gene are MDHEN and SYDVKM. CDR3 coding DNA: TGTGCCAGCAGTTTCTTGGGGGAGGGCAGGGCAGCGTCCTACCGCGGCGGATCCTACGAGCAGTACTTC. Protein sequence: CASSFLGEGRAASYRGGSYEQYF.

This chain links TRBV5-6 with TRBJ2-1; 9 bases map to TRBD2. The J segment lost 6 bases and the V segment lost 2 bases, leaving 3 bases of the junction unmatched. The CDR3 spans 14 residues. Germline values: CDR1 SGHDT, CDR2 YYEEEE. This CDR3 is CASSLAGGSNEQFF. Written as DNA, the CDR3 is TGTGCCAGCAGCTTAGCGGGAGGATCCAATGAGCAGTTCTTC.

Comment on this clone: The sample contains more than one DNA sequence encoding this CDR3. This sequence joins TRBV29-1 and TRBJ2-7; the D gene is possibly TRBD2 (6 bases). The CDR3 is 12 amino acids. The V gene lost 4 bases and the J gene lost 1 base, with 8 bases spanning the gap. Germline V lookup: CDR1 SQVTM, CDR2 ANQGSEA. In nucleotides, the CDR3 is TGCAGCGTTGTAGCGGAGTCCTACGAGCAGTACTTC. Translated: CSVVAESYEQYF.

The chain links TRBV7-9 to TRBJ1-1; a weak D match, TRBD1 (5 bases). The CDR3 loop spans 18 amino acids. Germline CDR1 SEHNR, CDR2 FQNEAQ (reference sequence). V was trimmed by 5 bases and J by 0 bases, leaving 22 bases between them. CDR3 nucleotide sequence: TGTGCCAGCAGCCAACGGGGGAGAAAGGACCTTATGAACACTGAAGCTTTCTTT. As protein: CASSQRGRKDLMNTEAFF.

The V gene is TRBV5-4, the J gene TRBJ2-5; TRBD2 matches 8 bases. V shed 5 bases and J 0 bases; nucleotides not matched to a gene: 9. The CDR3 covers 16 residues. Looked up from germline, CDR1 is SGHNT and CDR2 is YYREEE (reference sequence). CDR3 in DNA: TGTGCCAGCAGACCAACTAGCGGACCCAACCAAGAGACCCAGTACTTC. It codes for CASRPTSGPNQETQYF.

The rearrangement joins TRBV7-9 to TRBJ2-5, with D unresolved. V was clipped by 3 bases and J by 5 bases, with 10 bases between them. Looked up from germline, CDR1 is SEHNR and CDR2 is FQNEAQ (reference sequence). This CDR3 contains 13 residues. CDR3 sequence: CASSFEVEETQYF. In DNA form, the CDR3 reads TGTGCCAGCAGCTTCGAGGTAGAGGAGACCCAGTACTTC.

The chain carries TRBV30 and TRBJ2-1, with 9 bases fitting TRBD2. J gave up 5 bases and V 0 bases, and 14 bases lay outside the gene matches. Per germline, CDR1 GTSNPN and CDR2 SVGIG (reference sequence). This CDR3 is 18 amino acids long. The CDR3 protein is CAWSVPSKLAGWDNEQFF. DNA of the CDR3: TGTGCCTGGAGTGTCCCTTCCAAACTAGCGGGTTGGGACAATGAGCAGTTCTTC.

The CDR3 bases are TGCAGCGCCATTCTAGCGGGGGATACCTACGAGCAGTACTTC. The encoded protein is CSAILAGDTYEQYF. The chain uses TRBV29-1 and TRBJ2-7, with TRBD2 matching 10 bases. The germline CDR1 and CDR2 sequences are SQVTM and ANQGSEA. The CDR3 has 14 amino acids. J gave up 2 bases and V 7 bases, and 8 bases lay outside the gene matches.

This rearrangement joins TRBV5-6 to TRBJ2-1; D ambiguous. Germline lookup yields CDR1 SGHDT and CDR2 YYEEEE. V lost 1 base and J lost 6, with 5 bases in between. CDR3 size: 12 residues. CDR3 coding DNA: TGTGCCAGCAGCTTGCGTATCAATGAGCAGTTCTTC. It translates to CASSLRINEQFF. Combining the CDR3 with reference TRBV5-6 and TRBJ2-1 gives the whole variable domain DAGVTQSPTHLIKTRGQQVTLRCSPKSGHDTVSWYQQALGQGPQFIFQYYEEEERQRGNFPDRFSGHQFPNYSSELNVNALLLGDSALYLCASSLRINEQFFGPGTRLTVL.

The rearrangement joins TRBV19 to TRBJ2-2; TRBD1 or TRBD2 may be the D gene (5 bases each). Trimming removed 5 bases at V and 0 bases at J, with 7 bases between. The CDR3 consists of 14 residues. Germline loops: CDR1 LNHDA, CDR2 SQIVND (reference sequence). The CDR3 nucleotides are TGTGCCAGTAGTGGGGACCCGAACACCGGGGAGCTGTTTTTT. Its protein product is CASSGDPNTGELFF.

The chain couples TRBV27 to TRBJ2-3; TRBD1 matches 7 bases. This CDR3 has 16 residues. The V and J ends lost 5 bases and 0 bases, in that order; junction bases with no gene match: 8. The germline V gene encodes CDR1 MNHEY and CDR2 SMNVEV (reference sequence). CDR3 DNA: TGTGCCAGCAGTCTACAGGGGCCTCCTAGCACAGATACGCAGTATTTT. Translation: CASSLQGPPSTDTQYF.

The chain recombines TRBV29-1 with TRBJ1-2; TRBD1 agrees at 7 bases. The germline CDR1 and CDR2 sequences are SQVTM and ANQGSEA. Trimming removed 1 base from V and 6 bases from J; junction bases left unmatched: 8. The CDR3 is made up of 14 amino acids. DNA for the CDR3: TGCAGCGTTGAAGGGACAGGCCTGGAGGATGGCTACACCTTC. Translation gives CSVEGTGLEDGYTF.

CDR3 DNA sequence: TGTGCCAGCAGTTCCGGGACGACTAATGAAAAACTGTTTTTT. This codes for CASSSGTTNEKLFF. The chain carries TRBV27 and TRBJ1-4, with D perhaps TRBD1 (5 bases). Germline CDR1 reads MNHEY; CDR2 reads SMNVEV (reference sequence). The CDR3 length is 14 residues. Trimming left V 4 bases short and J 2 bases short, with 8 bases between.

This clone showed up many times. The chain employs TRBV10-3 and TRBJ2-1; 7 bases line up with TRBD2. The CDR3 runs 16 residues. Germline V gene sequence: CDR1 ENHRY, CDR2 SYGVKD. V lost 0 bases and J lost 3; bases outside the gene matches: 5. The CDR3 nucleotides are TGTGCCATCAGTGAGTCGATCTCTAGCGGCTACAATGAGCAGTTCTTC. Protein sequence: CAISESISSGYNEQFF.

This chain uses TRBV4-1 with TRBJ2-7, with a possible D match to TRBD2 (6 bases). CDR1 MGHRA and CDR2 YSYEKL come from the germline V gene. V was clipped by 1 base and J by 3 bases, with 10 bases between them. The CDR3 totals 14 residues. The DNA of the CDR3 is TGCGCCAGCAGCCAAGTGGGGGGAGACTACGAGCAGTACTTC. Translation: CASSQVGGDYEQYF.

This chain joins TRBV29-1 and TRBJ2-1; TRBD2 agrees at 9 bases. J was trimmed by 3 bases and V by 6 bases; bases with no gene match: 6. The V gene's germline CDR1 is SQVTM and CDR2 ANQGSEA. The CDR3 extends over 14 amino acids. The CDR3 loop reads CSVDIAGDYNEQFF. The CDR3 DNA follows: TGCAGCGTCGACATAGCGGGGGACTACAATGAGCAGTTCTTC.

The chain combines TRBV7-8 with TRBJ2-4; 11 nucleotides agree with TRBD2. The germline CDR1 and CDR2 sequences are SGHVS and FQNEAQ. After removal of 1 base from V and 6 bases from J, the junction contained 14 bases not matched to a gene. This CDR3 has 19 amino acids. The CDR3 is CASSLGSLAGGPGINIQYF. The CDR3 nucleotides are TGTGCCAGCAGCTTAGGTTCATTAGCGGGAGGGCCAGGAATAAACATTCAGTACTTC.

The chain combines TRBV9 with TRBJ2-1, with 9 bases fitting TRBD2. The V gene end was trimmed by 0 bases and the J gene end by 5 bases; junction bases not matched to a gene: 6. Germline-derived CDR1 and CDR2 are SGDLS and YYNGEE. The CDR3 runs 16 residues. The chain's CDR3 is CASSVDSGSFHNEQFF. CDR3 nucleotides: TGTGCCAGCAGCGTAGATAGCGGGAGCTTCCACAATGAGCAGTTCTTC.

The rearrangement uses TRBV13 and TRBJ2-2; 13 nucleotides match TRBD2. This CDR3 is 16 amino acids long. The V gene's germline CDR1 is PRHDT and CDR2 FYEKMQ (reference sequence). The junction had 5 bases not matched to a gene; V was cut back by 4 bases and J by 6 bases. CDR3 in amino acids: CASSSGLAGLAGELFF. CDR3 nucleotides: TGTGCCAGCAGCTCGGGACTAGCGGGATTGGCCGGGGAGCTGTTTTTT.

This chain links TRBV20-1 with TRBJ2-1; a weak D match, TRBD2 (6 bases). Germline CDR1 and CDR2: DFQATT and SNEGSKA (reference sequence). V lost 6 bases and J 9 bases, leaving 12 bases between the germline ends. There are 11 residues in the CDR3. DNA for the CDR3: TGCAGTGCCACCGGGGGTGGTGAGCAGTTCTTC. Translating gives CSATGGGEQFF.

J is TRBJ2-7 and V is TRBV27; possibly TRBD1 for D (6 bases). The length of the CDR3 is 15 residues. Trimming left V 5 bases short and J 2 bases short, with 16 bases between. The germline V gene encodes CDR1 MNHEY and CDR2 SMNVEV (reference sequence). CDR3 DNA sequence: TGTGCCAGCAGTCCCTACCTGGGGGCAGCCTACGAGCAGTACTTC. It encodes CASSPYLGAAYEQYF.

This chain joins TRBV9 and TRBJ1-5, with D hard to call. The V gene lost 4 bases and the J gene lost 7 bases, with 12 bases spanning the gap. Germline V CDR1 and CDR2: SGDLS, YYNGEE. CDR3 length equals 13 residues. The CDR3 loop is CASSPTGSQPQHF. CDR3 in DNA: TGTGCCAGCAGCCCTACTGGGTCCCAGCCCCAGCATTTT.

This clone was counted a few times. The CDR3 protein is CASSLFTAGETQYF. The CDR3 nucleotides are TGTGCCAGCAGCTTATTTACGGCCGGGGAGACCCAGTACTTC. The gene calls are TRBV11-2 and TRBJ2-5; no clear D gene. The CDR3 totals 14 residues. Trimming removed 2 bases from V and 5 bases from J, with 12 bases in between. The germline gives CDR1 SGHAT, CDR2 FQNNGV. Drawing the rest from reference TRBV11-2 and TRBJ2-5, the complete variable domain is EAGVAQSPRYKIIEKRQSVAFWCNPISGHATLYWYQQILGQGPKLLIQFQNNGVVDDSQLPKDRFSAERLKGVDSTLKIQPAKLEDSAVYLCASSLFTAGETQYFGPGTRLLVL.

The chain links TRBV5-1 to TRBJ1-2, with 7 bases fitting TRBD1. Per germline, CDR1 SGHRS and CDR2 YFSETQ. The trim removed 4 bases at V and 2 bases at J, leaving 2 bases unmatched. CDR3 size: 13 residues. The CDR3 bases are TGCGCCAGCAGCGGGACAGAGAACTATGGCTACACCTTC. It encodes CASSGTENYGYTF. Using reference TRBV5-1 and TRBJ1-2 for the parts outside the CDR3, the full variable domain is KAGVTQTPRYLIKTRGQQVTLSCSPISGHRSVSWYQQTPGQGLQFLFEYFSETQRNKGNFPGRFSGRQFSNSRSEMNVSTLELGDSALYLCASSGTENYGYTFGSGTRLTVV.

Here the CDR3 reads CASSLFSNTEAFF. The CDR3, as DNA: TGTGCCAGCAGCTTGTTCTCGAACACTGAAGCTTTCTTT. The gene calls are TRBV5-6 and TRBJ1-1; D unclear. This CDR3 is 13 amino acids long. The V and J ends lost 1 base and 1 base respectively, with 5 bases between them. Germline values: CDR1 SGHDT, CDR2 YYEEEE.